This T cell receptor (beta chain) was sequenced during a study of blood T cell repertoires in COVID-19. Overall study context: From the United States, Italy and Spain came samples of acute and convalescent COVID-19. The analysed material was cDNA or gDNA that came from T cells, B-cell-depleted T cells, or PBMCs.

With V trimmed by 6 bases and J by 4 bases, 3 bases remained unmatched. This CDR3 has 13 amino acids. Original analysis: Quantification of nucleated cells was approximated via reference gene primer amplification. Here immunoSEQ multiplex PCR was the method, and the copy in TCRdb shows in-frame clones only, minus some. V, J and clone size reflect that table, while D and trimming were determined from the DNA. The sample lists about 180,000 clones, around 85% occurring once. In the case of this clone: The sample carries other DNA sequences with the same CDR3.

This receptor was identified in a man between 60 and 70 years old with acute or convalescent COVID-19. Sequencing was done on a sample of peripheral blood. V and J are TRBV12-3 or TRBV12-4 and TRBJ2-1, with 7 bases aligning to TRBD1. This chain's CDR3 is CASSSGQYNEQFF. In DNA, the CDR3 is TGTGCCAGCAGCTCGGGACAGTACAATGAGCAGTTCTTC.